This T cell receptor beta chain was identified during a study of siplizumab effects on memory and regulatory T cells. V lost 5 bases and J lost 0, with 5 bases in between. CDR3 length: 13 residues. Germline V CDR1 and CDR2: MNHEY, SMNVEV (reference sequence). Assay used: immunoSEQ multiplex PCR; TCRdb lists only in-frame clones, some missing. In the table there are nearly 95,000 clones, 94% of which are singletons. This clone was observed a single time. The antigen is not known. Study-level points and caveats: In roughly 80-96% of proliferating CD4+ or CD8+ clones, a naive or memory phenotype could not be assigned. Major contributors to the alloresponse seemed to be naive T cells, which also appeared more diverse than memory cells.

The sequence came from a human donor in good health. Material for sequencing was non-Treg CD4+ T cells sorted from blood. This rearrangement joins TRBV27 to TRBJ1-3; D unresolved. CDR3: CASSGYSGNTIYF. CDR3 sequence (DNA): TGTGCCAGCAGTGGGTACTCTGGAAACACCATATATTTT.